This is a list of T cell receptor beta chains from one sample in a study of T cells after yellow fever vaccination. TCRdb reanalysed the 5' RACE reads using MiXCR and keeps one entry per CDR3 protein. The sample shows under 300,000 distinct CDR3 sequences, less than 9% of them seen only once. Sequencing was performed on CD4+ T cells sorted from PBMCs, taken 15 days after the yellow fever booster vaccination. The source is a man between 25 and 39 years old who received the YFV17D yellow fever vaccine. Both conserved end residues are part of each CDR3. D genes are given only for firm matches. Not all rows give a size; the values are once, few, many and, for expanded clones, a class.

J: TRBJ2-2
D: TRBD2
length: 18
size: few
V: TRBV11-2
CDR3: CASRRLAGGLGITGELFF
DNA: TGTGCCAGCAGAAGACTAGCGGGAGGCCTTGGGATCACCGGGGAGCTGTTTTTT

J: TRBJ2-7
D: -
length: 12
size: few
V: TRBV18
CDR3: CASGTNAYEQYF
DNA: TGTGCCAGCGGAACCAACGCCTACGAGCAGTACTTC

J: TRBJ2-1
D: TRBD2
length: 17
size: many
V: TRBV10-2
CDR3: CASSEPVGLAFYNEQFF
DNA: TGCGCCAGCAGTGAGCCAGTAGGACTAGCGTTCTACAATGAGCAGTTCTTC

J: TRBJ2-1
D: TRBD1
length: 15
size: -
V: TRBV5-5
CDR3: CASSLAPTGVGEQFF
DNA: TGTGCCAGCAGCTTGGCCCCCACAGGGGTGGGTGAGCAGTTCTTC

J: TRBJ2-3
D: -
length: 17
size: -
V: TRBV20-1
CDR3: CSASGFPDGGTVDTQYF
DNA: TGCAGTGCTAGTGGGTTCCCCGATGGCGGGACGGTGGATACGCAGTATTTT

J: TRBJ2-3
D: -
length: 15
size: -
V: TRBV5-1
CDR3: CASSSDIPGADTQYF
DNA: TGCGCCAGCAGCTCCGACATACCTGGTGCAGATACGCAGTATTTT

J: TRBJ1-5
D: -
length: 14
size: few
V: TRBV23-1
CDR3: CASSPVWGNQPQHF
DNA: TGCGCCAGCAGTCCGGTCTGGGGCAATCAGCCCCAGCATTTT

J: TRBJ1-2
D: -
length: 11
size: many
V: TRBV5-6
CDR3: CASSLDGGETF
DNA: TGTGCCAGCAGCTTGGATGGCGGGGAAACCTTC

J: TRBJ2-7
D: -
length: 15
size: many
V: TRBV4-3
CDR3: CASSLYMDSSYEQYF
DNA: TGCGCCAGCAGCCTATATATGGACAGCTCCTACGAGCAGTACTTC

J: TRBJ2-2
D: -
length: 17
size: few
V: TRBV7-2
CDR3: CASKLIRRTANTGELFF
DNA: TGTGCCAGCAAACTTATTCGCAGGACGGCGAACACCGGGGAGCTGTTTTTT

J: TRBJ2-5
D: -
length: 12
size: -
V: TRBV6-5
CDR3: CASSPQDETQYF
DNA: TGTGCCAGCAGCCCTCAGGACGAGACCCAGTACTTC

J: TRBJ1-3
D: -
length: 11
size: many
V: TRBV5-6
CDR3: CASSFGNTIYF
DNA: TGTGCCAGCAGTTTCGGAAACACCATATATTTT

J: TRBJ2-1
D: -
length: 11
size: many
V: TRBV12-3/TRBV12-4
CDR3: CASSLSSLIGF
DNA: TGTGCCAGCAGTTTGAGCAGTTTAATAGGCTTC

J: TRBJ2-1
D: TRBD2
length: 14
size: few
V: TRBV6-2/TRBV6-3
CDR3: CASRPGLAIDEQFF
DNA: TGTGCCAGCAGGCCGGGACTAGCGATTGATGAGCAGTTCTTC

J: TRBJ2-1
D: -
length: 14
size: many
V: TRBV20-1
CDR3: CSARDRLLVGEQFF
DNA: TGCAGTGCTAGAGATCGCCTACTAGTAGGGGAGCAGTTCTTC

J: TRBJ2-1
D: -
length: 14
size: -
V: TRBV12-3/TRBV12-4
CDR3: CASSTRGRSNEQFF
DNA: TGTGCCAGCAGTACTCGCGGGCGCTCTAATGAGCAGTTCTTC

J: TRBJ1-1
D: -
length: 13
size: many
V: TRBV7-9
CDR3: CASKVGVNTEAFF
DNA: TGTGCCAGCAAGGTGGGGGTAAACACTGAAGCTTTCTTT

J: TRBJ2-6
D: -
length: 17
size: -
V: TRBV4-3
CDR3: CASSQRGGAAGANVLTF
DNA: TGCGCCAGCAGCCAGAGAGGGGGGGCAGCTGGGGCCAACGTCCTGACTTTC

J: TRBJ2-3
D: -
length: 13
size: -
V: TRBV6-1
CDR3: CASSPVRRDTQYF
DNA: TGTGCCAGCAGCCCGGTCCGCCGAGATACGCAGTATTTT

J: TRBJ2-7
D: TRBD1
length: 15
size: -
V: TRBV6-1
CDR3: CASGGRDRVSYEQYF
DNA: TGTGCCAGCGGAGGAAGAGACAGGGTATCCTACGAGCAGTACTTC

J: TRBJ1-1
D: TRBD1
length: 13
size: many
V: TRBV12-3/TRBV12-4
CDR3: CASSFDRGLEAFF
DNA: TGTGCCAGCAGTTTTGACAGGGGCCTTGAAGCTTTCTTT

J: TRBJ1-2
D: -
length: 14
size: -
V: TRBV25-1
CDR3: CASSEPDPRHGYTF
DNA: TGTGCCAGCAGTGAACCCGACCCCCGACATGGCTACACCTTC

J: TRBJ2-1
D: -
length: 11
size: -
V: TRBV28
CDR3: CAGGPYNEQFF
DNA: TGTGCCGGGGGGCCTTACAATGAGCAGTTCTTC

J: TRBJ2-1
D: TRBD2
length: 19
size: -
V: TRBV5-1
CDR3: CASSLASGLAGGPGDEQFF
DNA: TGCGCCAGCAGCTTGGCCTCCGGGCTAGCGGGAGGGCCTGGGGATGAGCAGTTCTTC

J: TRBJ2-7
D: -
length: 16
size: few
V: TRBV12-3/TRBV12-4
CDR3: CASSLPGGTESYEQYF
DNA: TGTGCCAGCAGTTTGCCTGGCGGGACAGAATCCTACGAGCAGTACTTC

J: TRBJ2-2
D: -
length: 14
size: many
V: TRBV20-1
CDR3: CSALLHGDTGELFF
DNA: TGCAGTGCTCTTCTCCATGGGGACACCGGGGAGCTGTTTTTT

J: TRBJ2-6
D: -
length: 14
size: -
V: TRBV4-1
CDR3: CASSLGGGANVLTF
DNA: TGCGCCAGCTCTTTGGGCGGTGGGGCCAACGTCCTGACTTTC

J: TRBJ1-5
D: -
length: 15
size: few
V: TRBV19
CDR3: CASSPLDKINQPQHF
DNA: TGTGCCAGTAGTCCCTTGGACAAGATCAATCAGCCCCAGCATTTT

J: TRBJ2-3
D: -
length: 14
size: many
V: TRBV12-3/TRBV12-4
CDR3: CASSFGGSTDTQYF
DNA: TGTGCCAGCAGTTTTGGAGGTAGCACAGATACGCAGTATTTT

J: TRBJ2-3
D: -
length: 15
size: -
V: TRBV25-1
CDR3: CASRGTVESTDTQYF
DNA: TGTGCCAGCCGGGGGACAGTTGAGAGCACAGATACGCAGTATTTT

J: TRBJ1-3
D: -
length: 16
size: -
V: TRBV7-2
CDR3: CASSLAPAASGNTIYF
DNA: TGTGCCAGCAGCTTAGCGCCGGCGGCCTCTGGAAACACCATATATTTT

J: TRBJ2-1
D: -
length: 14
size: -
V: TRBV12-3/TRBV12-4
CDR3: CASTQVIPQNEQFF
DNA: TGTGCCAGCACCCAAGTAATTCCCCAAAATGAGCAGTTCTTC

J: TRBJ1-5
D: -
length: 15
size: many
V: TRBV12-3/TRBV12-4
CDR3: CASSLGQGANQPQHF
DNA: TGTGCCAGCAGTTTAGGCCAAGGGGCGAATCAGCCCCAGCATTTT

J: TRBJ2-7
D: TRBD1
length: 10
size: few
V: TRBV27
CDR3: CASGQGGQYF
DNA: TGTGCCAGCGGACAGGGCGGGCAGTACTTC

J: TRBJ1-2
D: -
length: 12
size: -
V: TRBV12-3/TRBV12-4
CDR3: CASSFGGLGYTF
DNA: TGTGCCAGCAGTTTTGGGGGTTTGGGCTACACCTTC

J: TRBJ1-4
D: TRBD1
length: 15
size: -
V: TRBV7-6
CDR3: CASSSLEGAREKLFF
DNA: TGTGCCAGCAGCTCTCTGGAGGGGGCCCGGGAAAAACTGTTTTTT

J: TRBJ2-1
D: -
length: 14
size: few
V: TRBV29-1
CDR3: CSVFSPGLDNEQFF
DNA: TGCAGCGTCTTCTCACCGGGACTGGACAATGAGCAGTTCTTC

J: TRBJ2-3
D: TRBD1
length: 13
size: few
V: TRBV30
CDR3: CAFDRGLGDTQYF
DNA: TGTGCCTTTGACAGGGGGCTTGGGGATACGCAGTATTTT

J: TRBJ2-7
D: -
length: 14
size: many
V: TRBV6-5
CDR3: CASINHKGLYEQYF
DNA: TGTGCCAGCATTAACCATAAGGGACTCTACGAGCAGTACTTC

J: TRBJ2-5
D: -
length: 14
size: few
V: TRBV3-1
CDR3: CASSRLGTEETQYF
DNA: TGTGCCAGCAGCCGATTAGGAACCGAAGAGACCCAGTACTTC

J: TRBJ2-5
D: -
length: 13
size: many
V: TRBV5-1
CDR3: CASRWGNQETQYF
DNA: TGCGCCAGCAGATGGGGTAACCAAGAGACCCAGTACTTC